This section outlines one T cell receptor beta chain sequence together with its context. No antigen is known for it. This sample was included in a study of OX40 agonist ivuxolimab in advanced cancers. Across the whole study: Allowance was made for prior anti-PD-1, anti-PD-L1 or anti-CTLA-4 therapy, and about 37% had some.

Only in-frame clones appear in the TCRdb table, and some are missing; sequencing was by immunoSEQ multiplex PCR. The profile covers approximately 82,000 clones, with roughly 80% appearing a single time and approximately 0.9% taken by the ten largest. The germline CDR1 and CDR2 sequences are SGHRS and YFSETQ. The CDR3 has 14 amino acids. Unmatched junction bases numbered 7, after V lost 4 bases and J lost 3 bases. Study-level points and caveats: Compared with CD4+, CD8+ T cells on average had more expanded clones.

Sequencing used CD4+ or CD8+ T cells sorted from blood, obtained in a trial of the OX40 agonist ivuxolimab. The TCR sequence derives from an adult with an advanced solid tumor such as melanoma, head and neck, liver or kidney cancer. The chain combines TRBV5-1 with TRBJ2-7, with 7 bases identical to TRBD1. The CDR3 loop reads CASSLDRDLYEQYF. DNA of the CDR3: TGCGCCAGCAGCCTTGACAGGGATCTCTACGAGCAGTACTTC.